This T cell receptor (beta chain) was identified in a study of T cell responses to AZD1222 COVID-19 vaccine. Germline loops: CDR1 SGHTA, CDR2 FQGNSA. V was pared by 4 bases and J by 1 base, with 10 bases between. The CDR3 loop spans 14 amino acids. Study results and caveats: Clonal diversity was possibly underestimated, and the donors were mostly white British, with more females.

Generated by immunoSEQ multiplex PCR, the TCRdb table keeps only in-frame clones and is missing some. The sample comprises 130,000 to 150,000 clones, approximately 86% of which are singletons, and 5.4% rests with the top ten. In its sample, this clone was seen a few times. Antigen unknown. The sequencing used peripheral blood, collected 28 days after the second dose of the MenACWY control vaccine. V and J are TRBV7-2 and TRBJ1-1; possible D gene TRBD1, 5 bases. The sequence derives from an adult who received the MenACWY meningococcal vaccine as a control. In DNA form, the CDR3 reads TGTGCCAGCAGCTCGGGACCGCAGAACACTGAAGCTTTCTTT. Translated: CASSSGPQNTEAFF.